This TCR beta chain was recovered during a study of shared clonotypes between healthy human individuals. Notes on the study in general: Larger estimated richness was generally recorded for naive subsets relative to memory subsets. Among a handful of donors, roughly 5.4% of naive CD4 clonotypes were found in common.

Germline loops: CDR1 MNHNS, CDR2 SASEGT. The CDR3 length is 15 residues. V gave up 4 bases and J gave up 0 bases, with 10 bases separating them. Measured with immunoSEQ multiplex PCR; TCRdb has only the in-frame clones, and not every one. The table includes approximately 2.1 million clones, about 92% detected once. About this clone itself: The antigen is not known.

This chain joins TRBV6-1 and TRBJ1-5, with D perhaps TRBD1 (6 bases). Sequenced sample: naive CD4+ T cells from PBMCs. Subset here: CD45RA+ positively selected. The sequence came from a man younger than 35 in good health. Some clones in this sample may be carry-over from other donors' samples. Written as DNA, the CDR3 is TGTGCCAGCAGTGGGACAGTAAATAGCAATCAGCCCCAGCATTTT. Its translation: CASSGTVNSNQPQHF.